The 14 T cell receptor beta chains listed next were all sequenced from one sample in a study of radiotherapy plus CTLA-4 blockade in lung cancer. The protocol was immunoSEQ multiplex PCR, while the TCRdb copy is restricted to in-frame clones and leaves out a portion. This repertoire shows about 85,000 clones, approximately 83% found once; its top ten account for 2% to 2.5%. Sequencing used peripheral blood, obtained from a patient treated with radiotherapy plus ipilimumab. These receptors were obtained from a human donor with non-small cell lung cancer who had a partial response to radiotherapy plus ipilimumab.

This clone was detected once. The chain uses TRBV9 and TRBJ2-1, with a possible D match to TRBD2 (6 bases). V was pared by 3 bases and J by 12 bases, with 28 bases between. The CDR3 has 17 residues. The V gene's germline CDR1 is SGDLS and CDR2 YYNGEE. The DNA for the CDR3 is TGTGCCAGCAGCGCACCCCCTGGGGGTAGCGGAGCGTTATGGCAGTTCTTC. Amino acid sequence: CASSAPPGGSGALWQFF. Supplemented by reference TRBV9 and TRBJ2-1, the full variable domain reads DSGVTQTPKHLITATGQRVTLRCSPRSGDLSVYWYQQSLDQGLQFLIQYYNGEERAKGNILERFSAQQFPDLHSELNLSSLELGDSALYFCASSAPPGGSGALWQFFGPGTRLTVL.

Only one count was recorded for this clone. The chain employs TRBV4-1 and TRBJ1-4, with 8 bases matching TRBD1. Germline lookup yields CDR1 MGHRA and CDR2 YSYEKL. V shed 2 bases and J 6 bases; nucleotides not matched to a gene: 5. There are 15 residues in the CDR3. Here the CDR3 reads CASSQTGTGDEKLFF. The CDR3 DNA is TGCGCCAGCAGCCAAACCGGGACAGGAGATGAAAAACTGTTTTTT.

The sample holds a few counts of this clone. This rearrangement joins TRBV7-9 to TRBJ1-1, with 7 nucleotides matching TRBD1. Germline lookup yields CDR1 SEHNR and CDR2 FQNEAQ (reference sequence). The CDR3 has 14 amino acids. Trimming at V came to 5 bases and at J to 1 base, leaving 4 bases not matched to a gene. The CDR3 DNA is TGTGCCAGCAGCCAACAGGGGACGAACACTGAAGCTTTCTTT. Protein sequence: CASSQQGTNTEAFF.

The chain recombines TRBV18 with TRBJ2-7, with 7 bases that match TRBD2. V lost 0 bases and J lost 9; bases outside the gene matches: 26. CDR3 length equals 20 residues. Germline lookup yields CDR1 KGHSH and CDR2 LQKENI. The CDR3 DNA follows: TGTGCCAGCTCACCACCTCCTTGGGAGGGAACTACGAGTTACTACAAGGGGCAGTACTTC. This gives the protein CASSPPPWEGTTSYYKGQYF.

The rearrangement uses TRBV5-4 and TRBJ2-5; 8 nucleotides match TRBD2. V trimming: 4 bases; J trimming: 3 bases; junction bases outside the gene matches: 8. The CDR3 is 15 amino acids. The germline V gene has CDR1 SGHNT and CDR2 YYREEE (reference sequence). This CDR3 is CASSLGGLGEETQYF. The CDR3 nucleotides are TGTGCCAGCAGCCTGGGGGGACTAGGGGAAGAGACCCAGTACTTC.

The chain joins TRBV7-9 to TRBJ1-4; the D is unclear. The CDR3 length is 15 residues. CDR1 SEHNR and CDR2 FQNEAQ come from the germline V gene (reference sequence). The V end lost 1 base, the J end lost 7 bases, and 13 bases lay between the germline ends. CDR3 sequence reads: CASSLVEGSSEKLFF. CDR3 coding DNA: TGTGCCAGCAGCTTAGTGGAGGGATCAAGTGAAAAACTGTTTTTT.

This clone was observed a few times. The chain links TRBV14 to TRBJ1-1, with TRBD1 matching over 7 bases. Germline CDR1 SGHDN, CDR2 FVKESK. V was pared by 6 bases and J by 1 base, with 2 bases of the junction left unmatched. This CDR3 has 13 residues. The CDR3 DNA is TGTGCCAGCAGTCCAGGGGGGAACACTGAAGCTTTCTTT. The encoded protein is CASSPGGNTEAFF.

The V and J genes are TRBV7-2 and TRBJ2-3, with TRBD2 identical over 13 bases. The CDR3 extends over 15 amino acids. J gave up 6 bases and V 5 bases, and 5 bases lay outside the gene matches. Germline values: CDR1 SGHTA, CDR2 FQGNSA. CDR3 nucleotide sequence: TGTGCCAGCAGCCCAGGGACTAGCGGGACCGATACGCAGTATTTT. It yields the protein CASSPGTSGTDTQYF.

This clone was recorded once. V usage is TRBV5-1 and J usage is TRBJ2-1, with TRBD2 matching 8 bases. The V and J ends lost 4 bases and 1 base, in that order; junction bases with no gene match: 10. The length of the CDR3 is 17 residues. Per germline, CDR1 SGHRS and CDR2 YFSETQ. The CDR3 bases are TGCGCCAGCAGCAACACCCGAGCGGGAGAGTCCTACAATGAGCAGTTCTTC. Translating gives CASSNTRAGESYNEQFF. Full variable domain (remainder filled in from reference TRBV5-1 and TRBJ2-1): KAGVTQTPRYLIKTRGQQVTLSCSPISGHRSVSWYQQTPGQGLQFLFEYFSETQRNKGNFPGRFSGRQFSNSRSEMNVSTLELGDSALYLCASSNTRAGESYNEQFFGPGTRLTVL.

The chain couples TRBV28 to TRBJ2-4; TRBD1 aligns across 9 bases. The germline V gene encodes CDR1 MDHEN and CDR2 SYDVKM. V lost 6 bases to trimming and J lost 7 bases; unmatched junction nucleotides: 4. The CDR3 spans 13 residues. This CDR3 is CASRGTGTNIQYF. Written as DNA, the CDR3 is TGTGCCAGCAGGGGGACAGGGACGAACATTCAGTACTTC.

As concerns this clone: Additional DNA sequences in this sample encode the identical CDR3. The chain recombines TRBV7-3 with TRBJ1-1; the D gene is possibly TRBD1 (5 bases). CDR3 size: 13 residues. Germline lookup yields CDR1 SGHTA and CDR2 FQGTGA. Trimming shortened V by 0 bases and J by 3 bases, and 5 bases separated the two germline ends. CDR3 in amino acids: CASSLTRDTEAFF. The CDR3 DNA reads TGTGCCAGCAGCTTAACCAGGGACACTGAAGCTTTCTTT. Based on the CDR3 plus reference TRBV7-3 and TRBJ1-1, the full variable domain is GAGVSQTPSNKVTEKGKYVELRCDPISGHTALYWYRQSLGQGPEFLIYFQGTGAADDSGLPNDRFFAVRPEGSVSTLKIQRTERGDSAVYLCASSLTRDTEAFFGQGTRLTVV.

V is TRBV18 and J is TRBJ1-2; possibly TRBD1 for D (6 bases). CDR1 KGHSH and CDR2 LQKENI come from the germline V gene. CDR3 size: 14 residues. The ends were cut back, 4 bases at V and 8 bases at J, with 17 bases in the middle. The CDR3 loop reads CASSLEQGSRGYTF. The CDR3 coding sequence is TGTGCCAGCTCACTTGAACAGGGTTCGAGAGGCTACACCTTC.

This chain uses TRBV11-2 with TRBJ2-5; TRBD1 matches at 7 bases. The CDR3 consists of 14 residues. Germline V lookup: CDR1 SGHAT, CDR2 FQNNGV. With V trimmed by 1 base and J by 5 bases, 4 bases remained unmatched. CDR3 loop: CASSLGGGGETQYF. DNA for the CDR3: TGTGCCAGCAGCTTAGGAGGGGGCGGTGAGACCCAGTACTTC. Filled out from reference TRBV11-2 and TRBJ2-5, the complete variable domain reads EAGVAQSPRYKIIEKRQSVAFWCNPISGHATLYWYQQILGQGPKLLIQFQNNGVVDDSQLPKDRFSAERLKGVDSTLKIQPAKLEDSAVYLCASSLGGGGETQYFGPGTRLLVL.

CDR3 in DNA: TGCGCCAGCAGCCAAGAGGGGACAGAGATAGGAGGCTACACCTTC. Translating gives CASSQEGTEIGGYTF. The gene calls are TRBV4-1 and TRBJ1-2; TRBD1 agrees at 7 bases. Germline CDR1 is MGHRA and CDR2 is YSYEKL. This CDR3 comprises 15 residues. V lost 0 bases to trimming and J lost 8 bases; unmatched junction nucleotides: 9.